A single sample gave rise to the 10 T cell receptor beta chains below, sequenced in a study of T cell responses to AZD1222 COVID-19 vaccine. The table came from immunoSEQ multiplex PCR; TCRdb's copy has only in-frame clones and leaves some out. The profile covers about 160,000 clones, with roughly 90% appearing a single time and approximately 4.8% taken by the ten largest. The input for sequencing was peripheral blood, taken on day 0 of AZD1222 vaccination. These receptors all stem from an adult in good health.

The J gene is TRBJ1-1, the V gene TRBV6-6; the D gene is possibly TRBD1 (6 bases). Germline V CDR1 and CDR2: MNHNY, SVGAGI (reference sequence). CDR3 length: 14 amino acids. Between the trimmed V and J ends, which lost 2 bases and 4 bases, there was a span of 11 bases. The CDR3 loop is CASSYDVRGTEAFF. For the CDR3, the DNA is TGTGCCAGCAGTTACGATGTCAGGGGCACTGAAGCTTTCTTT.

The chain links TRBV6-6 to TRBJ2-7, with 8 positions matching TRBD2. This CDR3 is built from 13 residues. Germline CDR1 reads MNHNY; CDR2 reads SVGAGI (reference sequence). The V segment lost 5 bases and the J segment 12 bases; nucleotides outside the gene matches: 12. The CDR3 region has the DNA TGTGCCAGCAGTAGACAGACTAGCGCGTCAGGGTACTTC. It encodes CASSRQTSASGYF.

The chain is built from TRBV18 and TRBJ2-3; 10 bases align to TRBD1. CDR1 KGHSH and CDR2 LQKENI come from the germline V gene. CDR3 size: 16 residues. Trimming took 3 bases from V and 1 from J; bases not matched to a gene: 4. CDR3 coding DNA: TGTGCCAGCTCACCCCCGGACAGGGGGGGCACAGATACGCAGTATTTT. Protein: CASSPPDRGGTDTQYF.

The chain carries TRBV10-2 and TRBJ2-1; 7 nucleotides agree with TRBD1. Trimming cost V 7 bases and J 9 bases; bases outside gene matches: 12. The CDR3 runs 14 residues. Germline assignment: CDR1 WSHSY and CDR2 SAAADI. The CDR3 nucleotides read TGCGCCAGCAACCGGGACAGCCCTACAACTGAGCAGTTCTTC. Its translation: CASNRDSPTTEQFF.

The chain couples TRBV6-5 to TRBJ1-6, with a possible D match to TRBD1 (6 bases). The V gene's germline CDR1 is MNHEY and CDR2 SVGAGI. CDR3 length: 14 residues. Trimming removed 5 bases from V and 3 bases from J, with 8 bases in between. The CDR3 is CASSPTGYNSPLHF. DNA of the CDR3: TGTGCCAGCAGTCCGACAGGCTATAATTCACCCCTCCACTTT.

The V and J genes are TRBV5-1 and TRBJ2-7; 7 bases are shared with TRBD2. CDR1 is SGHRS and CDR2 is YFSETQ in the germline V gene. The CDR3 loop spans 14 amino acids. V shed 3 bases and J 0 bases; nucleotides not matched to a gene: 3. CDR3 amino acids: CASSSRDYSYEQYF. CDR3 coding DNA: TGCGCCAGCAGCTCCCGGGACTACTCCTACGAGCAGTACTTC.

The chain combines TRBV27 with TRBJ2-1; TRBD2 matches 7 bases. J gave up 9 bases and V 8 bases, and 7 bases lay outside the gene matches. The CDR3 spans 12 residues. Germline V gene lookup returns CDR1 MNHEY and CDR2 SMNVEV (reference sequence). The CDR3 reads CASGGDGSEQFF. CDR3 bases: TGTGCCAGCGGGGGGGACGGGAGTGAGCAGTTCTTC.

This clone was seen once. The chain combines TRBV24-1 with TRBJ2-1, with TRBD2 as a possible D gene (5 bases). V gave up 7 bases and J gave up 6 bases, with 18 bases separating them. Germline CDR1 KGHDR, CDR2 SFDVKD. This CDR3 region has 15 residues. The CDR3 sequence is CATSREGQYGNEQFF. The CDR3 DNA reads as TGTGCCACCAGCCGCGAGGGCCAGTATGGCAATGAGCAGTTCTTC.

This clone occurred once. The rearrangement uses TRBV27 and TRBJ1-1, with TRBD1 identical over 8 bases. In germline, CDR1 is MNHEY, CDR2 SMNVEV (reference sequence). The CDR3 consists of 16 residues. V trimming: 4 bases; J trimming: 1 base; junction bases outside the gene matches: 8. The CDR3 loop is CASSSRQGRGNTEAFF. The CDR3 region has the DNA TGTGCCAGCAGTTCCAGACAGGGGAGAGGGAACACTGAAGCTTTCTTT.

The chain combines TRBV5-1 with TRBJ2-1, with D tentatively TRBD1 or TRBD2 (5 bases each). CDR3 size: 14 residues. V was clipped by 0 bases and J by 9 bases, with 13 bases between them. Germline CDR1 SGHRS, CDR2 YFSETQ. Written as DNA, the CDR3 is TGCGCCAGCAGCTTGGCCGGGGACCGAGGTGAGCAGTTCTTC. This sequence encodes CASSLAGDRGEQFF.